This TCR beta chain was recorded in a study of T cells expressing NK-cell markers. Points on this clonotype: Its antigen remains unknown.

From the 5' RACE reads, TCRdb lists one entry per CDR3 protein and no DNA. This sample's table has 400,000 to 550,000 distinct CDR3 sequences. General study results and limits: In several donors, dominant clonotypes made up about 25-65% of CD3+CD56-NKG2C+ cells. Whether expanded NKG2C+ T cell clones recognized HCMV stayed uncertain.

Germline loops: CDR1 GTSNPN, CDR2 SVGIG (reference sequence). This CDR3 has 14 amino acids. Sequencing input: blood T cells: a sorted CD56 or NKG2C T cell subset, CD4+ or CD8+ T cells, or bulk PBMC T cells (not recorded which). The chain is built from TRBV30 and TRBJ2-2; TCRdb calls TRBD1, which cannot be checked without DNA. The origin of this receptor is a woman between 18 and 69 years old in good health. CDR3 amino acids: CAWNFIQGRGELFF.